This record covers a single TCR beta chain. The data originate from a study of chemoradiotherapy in HPV16-positive cancers. V shed 0 bases and J 2 bases; nucleotides not matched to a gene: 7. The V gene's germline CDR1 is LGHNA and CDR2 YSLEER. The CDR3 consists of 17 residues. Profiling relied on immunoSEQ multiplex PCR, and the TCRdb table lists in-frame clones only, not all of them. The sample carries about 6,600 clones, over 70% recorded once. The sequenced sample was tumor tissue, obtained from a patient who underwent chemoradiotherapy. This chain joins TRBV4-3 and TRBJ1-2; 9 bases fit TRBD1. The sequence was obtained from a human donor with HPV-associated anogenital cancer. The CDR3: CASSQDASGTGNYGYTF. The DNA for the CDR3 is TGCGCCAGCAGCCAAGACGCATCCGGGACAGGGAACTATGGCTACACCTTC.